Shown below are 20 T cell receptor beta chains from a single sample sequenced in a study of glioma-infiltrating T cells. Using RNA template, CDR3s of TCR alpha and beta were amplified with iRepertoire arm-PCR. In TCRdb, the multiplex PCR reads were re-called with MiXCR into one record per CDR3 protein. The sample records about 410,000 distinct CDR3 sequences, approximately 42% being singletons. The sequencing input was glioma tissue, nonneoplastic brain tissue, or PBMCs (not recorded which). The source of these receptors is a human donor with low-grade glioma or glioblastoma, undergoing nonglioma brain surgery, or in good health (not recorded which).

Comments on this clonotype: A clone one base away is much larger, so this may be a read error. The chain is built from TRBV27 and TRBJ2-1; TRBD2 aligns across 8 bases. The CDR3 runs 15 residues. Germline lookup yields CDR1 MNHEY and CDR2 SMNVEV (reference sequence). Written as DNA, the CDR3 is TGTGCCTCGTCCTACCTGAGCGGGAGTCGGAATGAGCAGCTCTTC. As protein: CASSYLSGSRNEQLF.

On this clonotype itself: It may be a read error: a sequence one base away is much more abundant. The CDR3 loop is CASSGRAVNTGAFF. For the CDR3, the DNA is TGTGCCAGCAGCGGTAGGGCCGTGAACACTGGAGCTTTCTTT. J is TRBJ1-1 and V is TRBV7-9; D call uncertain. Germline-derived CDR1 and CDR2 are SEHNR and FQNEAQ (reference sequence). The CDR3 spans 14 residues. Using reference TRBV7-9 and TRBJ1-1 for the parts outside the CDR3, the full variable domain is DTGVSQNPRHKITKRGQNVTFRCDPISEHNRLYWYRQTLGQGPEFLTYFQNEAQLEKSRLLSDRFSAERPKGSFSTLEIQRTEQGDSAMYLCASSGRAVNTGAFFGQGTRLTVV.

The genes are TRBV9 and TRBJ2-5, with D possibly being TRBD1 (8 bases). CDR3 size: 15 residues. Germline CDR1 SGDLS, CDR2 YYNGEE. Trimming shortened V by 3 bases and J by 5 bases, and 17 bases separated the two germline ends. The CDR3 loop reads CASSGGGQVGETQYF. The DNA of the CDR3 is TGTGCCAGCAGCGGGGGGGGACAGGTTGGGGAGACCCAGTACTTC.

As regards this clonotype: The CDR3 ends on some other residue instead of the conserved phenylalanine or tryptophan, so this is likely a read error. V and J are TRBV7-9 and TRBJ2-5; D is unclear. V gave up 5 bases and J gave up 5 bases, with 21 bases separating them. The CDR3 is made up of 16 amino acids. CDR1 is SEHNR and CDR2 is FQNEAQ in the germline V gene (reference sequence). CDR3 sequence reads: CASSLGRADRKETQYY. Here the CDR3 DNA reads TGTGCCAGCAGCCTTGGCCGGGCGGATCGAAAGGAGACCCAGTACTAC.

Details on this clonotype: Mismatch with germline at one junction end may stem from a read error. This chain joins TRBV29-1 and TRBJ2-1, with D perhaps being TRBD1 or TRBD2 (6 bases each). Germline CDR1 and CDR2: SQVTM and ANQGSEA. This CDR3 contains 16 residues. In DNA, the CDR3 is TGCAGCGCCTCCTCCTCCTTAGCGTGGGGGGACAATGAGCAGTCCTTC. This sequence encodes CSASSSLAWGDNEQSF.

This clonotype came up many times. CDR3 loop: CASSYRRGSGNTIYF. The CDR3 DNA reads as TGTGCCAGCAGTTACCGTCGGGGATCCGGAAACACCATATATTTT. V gene TRBV6-2 or TRBV6-3 combines with J gene TRBJ1-3; D is undetermined. The CDR3 sequence is 15 residues long. Deletions cut 2 bases from V and 4 bases from J, with 12 bases between. Germline-derived CDR1 and CDR2 are MNHEY and SVGEGT.

V is TRBV3-1 and J is TRBJ1-2; D is unresolved. The V end was cut by 1 base, the J end by 3 bases, with 9 bases between. From germline, CDR1 is LGHDT and CDR2 YNNKEL (reference sequence). The CDR3 has 14 amino acids. The CDR3 nucleotides are TGTGCCAGCAGCCAAGGCGTCGCCCACTATGGCTACACCTTC. Its protein product is CASSQGVAHYGYTF.

This clonotype occurred a few times. The junction departs from the called germline gene at one end, perhaps through a read error. This chain links TRBV6-1 with TRBJ2-1, with 12 bases lining up with TRBD2. CDR3 length: 14 residues. CDR1 is MNHNS, CDR2 SASEGT, per germline. The CDR3 DNA reads as TGTGCCATCAGTGAACTAGCGGGAGGCAATGAGCAGTTCTTC. Its protein is CAISELAGGNEQFF.

This clonotype was counted a few times. This sequence joins TRBV4-1 and TRBJ1-2; D is ambiguous. Trimming pared 3 bases from V and 2 bases from J, leaving 13 bases between. The CDR3 contains 15 residues. CDR1 and CDR2 from the germline V gene are MGHRA and YSYEKL. DNA for the CDR3: TGCGCCAGCAGCCATCTTAGCGGGGAGAACTATGGCTACACCTTC. This codes for CASSHLSGENYGYTF.

In regard to this clonotype: This is likely a read error, given that the CDR3 carries no conserved phenylalanine or tryptophan at its end. Because the CDR3's place on the DNA is in doubt, the DNA is left out and the CDR3 is given as listed by TCRdb. This chain uses TRBV6-2 or TRBV6-3 with TRBJ2-3; TRBD2 is the table's D call and was not checked against the DNA. Germline CDR1 and CDR2: MNHEY and SVGEGT. The CDR3 sequence runs 16 residues, both termini included. CDR3 residues: CASRKGLAGAIGTQCC.

Note on this clonotype: A much more abundant neighbour one base away suggests this may be a read error. The chain joins TRBV28 to TRBJ2-3; TRBD1 matches at 9 bases. Germline V gives CDR1 MDHEN, CDR2 SYDVKM. The trim removed 3 bases at V and 5 bases at J, leaving 6 bases unmatched. The CDR3 sequence is 15 residues long. The CDR3 spells CASSFHGQGLDTQYF. The CDR3 DNA sequence: TGTGCCAGCAGTTTCCACGGACAGGGGTTAGATACGCAGTATTTT.

The chain carries TRBV20-1 and TRBJ1-5, with TRBD1 as a possible D gene (5 bases). The V end lost 1 base, the J end lost 2 bases, and 18 bases lay between the germline ends. The CDR3 is made up of 17 amino acids. CDR1 and CDR2 from the germline V gene are DFQATT and SNEGSKA (reference sequence). CDR3 in amino acids: CSARVLIGQGRNQPQHF. The CDR3 nucleotides read TGCAGTGCTAGAGTCCTGATCGGGCAGGGTCGCAATCAGCCCCAGCATTTT.

The V gene is TRBV9, the J gene TRBJ2-5; perhaps D is TRBD1 or TRBD2 (6 bases each). Germline assignment: CDR1 SGDLS and CDR2 YYNGEE. This CDR3 is built from 14 residues. The V end lost 1 base, the J end lost 2 bases, and 9 bases lay between the germline ends. In DNA, the CDR3 is TGTGCCAGCAGCGTAAGGGGGACTCAAGAGACCCAGTACTTC. Its translation is CASSVRGTQETQYF.

The chain links TRBV7-9 to TRBJ2-3; 14 bases fit TRBD2. The V gene's germline CDR1 is SEHNR and CDR2 FQNEAQ (reference sequence). The CDR3 extends over 18 amino acids. V trimming: 5 bases; J trimming: 3 bases; junction bases outside the gene matches: 10. The CDR3 is CASSRRLAGGRGTDTQYF. Here the CDR3 DNA reads TGTGCCAGCAGCCGCCGACTAGCGGGAGGGCGTGGGACAGATACGCAGTATTTT.

The V call is TRBV6-6, the J call TRBJ2-1; 9 nucleotides align to TRBD1. Unmatched junction bases numbered 5, after V lost 5 bases and J lost 3 bases. Germline V gene sequence: CDR1 MNHNY, CDR2 SVGAGI (reference sequence). The CDR3 has 15 amino acids. The CDR3 loop reads CASSQGQGFYNEQFF. Here the CDR3 DNA reads TGTGCCAGCAGTCAGGGACAGGGCTTCTACAATGAGCAGTTCTTC.

This clonotype was seen at least ten times. The CDR3 DNA is TGTGCCAGCAGTCGGACAGGGGGCTTCACAGATACGCAGTATTTT. Protein sequence: CASSRTGGFTDTQYF. V gene TRBV6-2 or TRBV6-3 combines with J gene TRBJ2-3; 11 bases are a match to TRBD1. After removal of 5 bases from V and 2 bases from J, the junction contained 3 bases not matched to a gene. Germline CDR1 and CDR2: MNHEY and SVGEGT. The CDR3 covers 15 residues.

In this sample, this clonotype turned up once. The chain employs TRBV7-9 and TRBJ2-7; D ambiguous. Trimming removed 5 bases at V and 2 bases at J, with 13 bases between. The CDR3 has 14 amino acids. Germline assignment: CDR1 SEHNR and CDR2 FQNEAQ (reference sequence). CDR3 in amino acids: CASSPRLPTYEQYF. Written as DNA, the CDR3 is TGTGCCAGCAGCCCTCGCCTACCCACCTACGAGCAGTACTTC.

The V gene is TRBV19, the J gene TRBJ1-2, with D unresolved. Looked up from germline, CDR1 is LNHDA and CDR2 is SQIVND (reference sequence). The V end was cut by 2 bases, the J end by 3 bases, with 10 bases between. This CDR3 region has 14 residues. The DNA for the CDR3 is TGTGCCAGTAGTATAAGGACCGGGGACTATGGCTACACCTTC. It codes for CASSIRTGDYGYTF. Drawing the rest from reference TRBV19 and TRBJ1-2, the complete variable domain is DGGITQSPKYLFRKEGQNVTLSCEQNLNHDAMYWYRQDPGQGLRLIYYSQIVNDFQKGDIAEGYSVSREKKESFPLTVTSAQKNPTAFYLCASSIRTGDYGYTFGSGTRLTVV.

This clonotype came up many times. The genes are TRBV4-2 and TRBJ2-1; 12 bases map to TRBD1. Per germline, CDR1 LGHNA and CDR2 YNFKEQ. The CDR3 contains 16 residues. Trimming removed 6 bases from V and 6 bases from J; junction bases left unmatched: 9. Here the CDR3 DNA reads TGTGCCAGCAGGCGCGAACCGGGACAGGGGGCCAATGAGCAGTTCTTC. Protein sequence: CASRREPGQGANEQFF.

The chain is built from TRBV12-3 or TRBV12-4 and TRBJ1-3, with D hard to call. Deletions cut 3 bases from V and 4 bases from J, with 10 bases between. This CDR3 contains 14 residues. As DNA, the CDR3 is TGTGCCAGCAGTTTCGGGATTAGCGGAAACACCATATATTTT. It translates to CASSFGISGNTIYF.